Below, one T cell receptor (beta chain) is given with its context. V shed 1 base and J 2 bases; nucleotides not matched to a gene: 7. From germline, CDR1 is MGHRA and CDR2 YSYEKL. This CDR3 has 17 amino acids. TCRdb's copy holds only in-frame clones and misses some; the assay was immunoSEQ multiplex PCR. Of about 52,000 clones listed, approximately 92% are singletons. The sample comes from a study of T cell changes during pregnancy in multiple sclerosis. V gene TRBV4-1 combines with J gene TRBJ2-3; 9 bases fit TRBD2. The clonotype originates from a female donor with multiple sclerosis, enrolled in a pregnancy study. The source material was CD4+ T cells from peripheral blood mononuclear cells, sampled before pregnancy. CDR3 sequence reads: CASSQGGGGGFTDTQYF. In DNA form, the CDR3 reads TGCGCCAGCAGCCAAGGGGGCGGGGGGGGATTCACAGATACGCAGTATTTT.